The 23 T cell receptor beta chains reported below all come from one sample, sequenced in a study of blood T cell repertoires in COVID-19. Assay: immunoSEQ multiplex PCR; the TCRdb copy retains only in-frame clones and omits some. The table shows hundreds of thousands of clones, with around 86% occurring only once. The sample taken for sequencing was peripheral blood. These TCRs come from a human donor in a cohort sampled during active COVID-19.

This clone was observed a few times. The chain recombines TRBV7-9 with TRBJ2-7; D may be TRBD2 (5 bases). The CDR3 is made up of 12 amino acids. Germline loops: CDR1 SEHNR, CDR2 FQNEAQ (reference sequence). V lost 5 bases to trimming and J lost 2 bases, with 7 bases between them. The DNA of the CDR3 is TGTGCCAGCAGCCAAGCGGCCTACGAGCAGTACTTC. Its translation is CASSQAAYEQYF.

The rearrangement uses TRBV12-5 and TRBJ1-4; D perhaps matches TRBD1 (5 bases). Germline V gives CDR1 LGHNT, CDR2 FRNRAP. The CDR3 has 13 residues. The ends were cut back, 7 bases at V and 7 bases at J, with 13 bases in the middle. In DNA form, the CDR3 reads TGTGCTAGTGTACAGGAGGGAGGTGAAAAACTGTTTTTT. It translates to CASVQEGGEKLFF. The variable domain in full, with the rest retrieved from reference TRBV12-5 and TRBJ1-4, is DARVTQTPRHKVTEMGQEVTMRCQPILGHNTVFWYRQTMMQGLELLAYFRNRAPLDDSGMPKDRFSAEMPDATLATLKIQPSEPRDSAVYFCASVQEGGEKLFFGSGTQLSVL.

This sequence joins TRBV18 and TRBJ2-6; 8 nucleotides align to TRBD1. This CDR3 contains 19 residues. CDR1 is KGHSH and CDR2 is LQKENI in the germline V gene. J was trimmed by 4 bases and V by 2 bases; bases with no gene match: 13. CDR3 loop: CASSPGSGQGPPGANVLTF. The CDR3 DNA reads TGTGCCAGCTCACCAGGATCAGGACAGGGACCCCCCGGGGCCAACGTCCTGACTTTC.

The rearrangement joins TRBV30 to TRBJ2-2; TRBD2 matches at 7 bases. Germline trimming cut 2 bases from V and 3 bases from J; bases unmatched to any gene: 6. CDR3 size: 15 residues. CDR1 is GTSNPN and CDR2 is SVGIG in the germline V gene (reference sequence). The CDR3 coding sequence is TGTGCCTGGAGTTATGGGAGGGCTTACACCGGGGAGCTGTTTTTT. Translated: CAWSYGRAYTGELFF.

The chain employs TRBV7-9 and TRBJ2-7; D unresolved. CDR1 SEHNR and CDR2 FQNEAQ come from the germline V gene (reference sequence). The germline V and J ends were trimmed by 3 bases and 2 bases, with 11 bases remaining between them. This CDR3 has 14 residues. Here the CDR3 DNA reads TGTGCCAGCAGCTTTGCGTCCGAAACCTACGAGCAGTACTTC. Translated, it gives CASSFASETYEQYF. The full variable domain, with the rest looked up from reference TRBV7-9 and TRBJ2-7, is DTGVSQNPRHKITKRGQNVTFRCDPISEHNRLYWYRQTLGQGPEFLTYFQNEAQLEKSRLLSDRFSAERPKGSFSTLEIQRTEQGDSAMYLCASSFASETYEQYFGPGTRLTVT.

This clone was counted between two and nine times. CDR3 coding DNA: TGTGCCAGCAGCTTGGGGACTAGCGGGGTCACAGATACGCAGTATTTT. Encoded protein: CASSLGTSGVTDTQYF. The chain uses TRBV5-4 and TRBJ2-3; 12 bases match TRBD2. The germline V gene encodes CDR1 SGHNT and CDR2 YYREEE (reference sequence). Germline trimming cut 0 bases from V and 2 bases from J; bases unmatched to any gene: 1. The CDR3 runs 16 residues.

The CDR3, as DNA: TGCAGCGTTGAAGATCGCGGTGAAAAACTGTTTTTT. As protein: CSVEDRGEKLFF. The rearrangement joins TRBV29-1 to TRBJ1-4; D not certain. The germline V gene encodes CDR1 SQVTM and CDR2 ANQGSEA. Trimming took 0 bases from V and 7 from J, leaving 6 bases between them. The CDR3 is 12 amino acids.

J is TRBJ2-2 and V is TRBV18; the D gene is possibly TRBD1 (6 bases). Looked up from germline, CDR1 is KGHSH and CDR2 is LQKENI. CDR3 size: 16 residues. V gave up 1 base and J gave up 4 bases, with 13 bases separating them. The CDR3 DNA reads TGTGCCAGCTCACCACAAGGACAGCCGAGCACCGGGGAGCTGTTTTTT. It specifies CASSPQGQPSTGELFF. Looking up the rest from reference TRBV18 and TRBJ2-2 gives the full variable domain: NAGVMQNPRHLVRRRGQEARLRCSPMKGHSHVYWYRQLPEEGLKFMVYLQKENIIDESGMPKERFSAEFPKEGPSILRIQQVVRGDSAAYFCASSPQGQPSTGELFFGEGSRLTVL.

The V gene is TRBV10-2, the J gene TRBJ1-2; D is unresolved. CDR1 is WSHSY and CDR2 is SAAADI in the germline V gene. The CDR3 length is 13 residues. Trimming removed 8 bases at V and 4 bases at J, with 14 bases between. CDR3 bases: TGCGCCAGCCTAGGCGGGAGAGGCTATGGCTACACCTTC. It translates to CASLGGRGYGYTF.

The V call is TRBV7-9, the J call TRBJ2-3; no clear D. Trimming took 6 bases from V and 2 from J, leaving 3 bases between them. The CDR3 loop spans 11 amino acids. CDR1 and CDR2 from the germline V gene are SEHNR and FQNEAQ (reference sequence). This chain's CDR3 is CASSYTDTQYF. The CDR3 region has the DNA TGTGCCAGCAGTTACACAGATACGCAGTATTTT.

CDR3 amino acids: CAWSVGQGYGYTF. In nucleotides, the CDR3 is TGTGCCTGGAGTGTCGGACAGGGCTATGGCTACACCTTC. V and J are TRBV30 and TRBJ1-2; 8 bases match TRBD1. Germline assignment: CDR1 GTSNPN and CDR2 SVGIG (reference sequence). Trimming cost V 0 bases and J 4 bases; bases outside gene matches: 1. The CDR3 contains 13 residues.

This clone has only a few counts. V and J are TRBV2 and TRBJ1-5; D might be TRBD1 (6 bases). The V end was cut by 6 bases, the J end by 5 bases, with 14 bases between. This CDR3 has 14 amino acids. CDR1 and CDR2 (germline): SNHLY, FYNNEI. DNA of the CDR3: TGTGCCAGCAGCCTGGACAGCGGGGATCAGCCCCAGCATTTT. Its protein product is CASSLDSGDQPQHF.

The chain recombines TRBV6-1 with TRBJ2-7; the D gene is possibly TRBD2 (5 bases). The germline CDR1 and CDR2 sequences are MNHNS and SASEGT. The CDR3 spans 12 residues. Deletions cut 1 base from V and 11 bases from J, with 12 bases between. The CDR3 DNA reads TGTGCCAGCAGTGAAGTTCGGGGATTGGAGTACTTC. This codes for CASSEVRGLEYF.

The V call is TRBV9, the J call TRBJ1-1, with 8 bases fitting TRBD1. This CDR3 is built from 15 residues. V was pared by 0 bases and J by 6 bases, with 7 bases of the junction left unmatched. Germline V CDR1 and CDR2: SGDLS, YYNGEE. CDR3 DNA: TGTGCCAGCAGCGTAGCTTCAACAGGGGGTTCTGAAGCTTTCTTT. It is translated as CASSVASTGGSEAFF. Full variable domain (remainder filled in from reference TRBV9 and TRBJ1-1): DSGVTQTPKHLITATGQRVTLRCSPRSGDLSVYWYQQSLDQGLQFLIQYYNGEERAKGNILERFSAQQFPDLHSELNLSSLELGDSALYFCASSVASTGGSEAFFGQGTRLTVV.

In its sample, this clone was seen once. The V gene is TRBV27, the J gene TRBJ1-5; 9 positions agree with TRBD1. V lost 5 bases, J lost 2 bases, and 13 bases stayed unmatched. This CDR3 comprises 18 residues. CDR1 is MNHEY, CDR2 SMNVEV, per germline (reference sequence). The CDR3 spells CASSPLRITGGGNQPQHF. The CDR3 coding sequence is TGTGCCAGCAGTCCGCTACGTATCACAGGGGGCGGCAATCAGCCCCAGCATTTT.

This chain connects TRBV10-1 to TRBJ2-4; D is perhaps TRBD1 (6 bases). V shed 0 bases and J shed 2 bases, with 14 bases lying between them. CDR1 is WNHNN, CDR2 SYGVQD, per germline (reference sequence). CDR3 size: 17 residues. DNA for the CDR3: TGCGCCAGCAGTGAGTCGAGGGACAACAACTCCAAAAACATTCAGTACTTC. Translated, it gives CASSESRDNNSKNIQYF.

The chain combines TRBV5-4 with TRBJ2-5; the D gene is possibly TRBD1 (6 bases). Trimming stripped 3 bases from V and 2 bases from J, with 8 bases between. Germline lookup yields CDR1 SGHNT and CDR2 YYREEE (reference sequence). There are 13 residues in the CDR3. As DNA, the CDR3 is TGTGCCAGCAGCTGGGACATGCAAGAGACCCAGTACTTC. Protein sequence: CASSWDMQETQYF.

The rearrangement joins TRBV5-4 to TRBJ1-4; a possible D gene is TRBD1 (5 bases). V lost 2 bases to trimming and J lost 8 bases, with 10 bases between them. CDR1 and CDR2 from the germline V gene are SGHNT and YYREEE (reference sequence). This CDR3 comprises 13 residues. CDR3 bases: TGTGCCAGCAGCTTCGTGGGGGGGGAAAAACTGTTTTTT. Translating it yields CASSFVGGEKLFF.

The J gene is TRBJ2-5, the V gene TRBV14; 13 bases agree with TRBD2. Germline lookup yields CDR1 SGHDN and CDR2 FVKESK. This CDR3 comprises 13 residues. Germline trimming cut 3 bases from V and 12 bases from J; bases unmatched to any gene: 4. The CDR3 region has the DNA TGTGCCAGCAGCCAGGCCGGGACTAGCGGGGAGTACTTC. Encoded protein: CASSQAGTSGEYF.

The V and J genes are TRBV6-5 and TRBJ1-3; TRBD1 aligns across 7 bases. J gave up 0 bases and V 4 bases, and 3 bases lay outside the gene matches. This CDR3 has 15 amino acids. The germline CDR1 and CDR2 sequences are MNHEY and SVGAGI. The CDR3 loop reads CASSSGTASGNTIYF. The CDR3 region has the DNA TGTGCCAGCAGTTCCGGGACAGCCTCTGGAAACACCATATATTTT.

The chain links TRBV30 to TRBJ2-1, with D perhaps matching TRBD2 (6 bases). CDR1 and CDR2 (germline): GTSNPN, SVGIG (reference sequence). The CDR3 runs to 14 residues. V lost 5 bases and J 9 bases, leaving 20 bases between the germline ends. The CDR3 sequence: CAWEAGYFYGEQFF. DNA for the CDR3: TGTGCCTGGGAGGCGGGATATTTTTACGGTGAGCAGTTCTTC.

Concerning this clone itself: Other DNA sequences of this sample code for an identical CDR3. This rearrangement joins TRBV28 to TRBJ2-1; tentatively, D is TRBD1 (5 bases). The V gene's germline CDR1 is MDHEN and CDR2 SYDVKM. Trimming took 8 bases from V and 5 from J, leaving 7 bases between them. This CDR3 has 11 residues. The CDR3 protein is CASLGDNEQFF. In nucleotides, the CDR3 is TGTGCCAGCCTAGGGGACAATGAGCAGTTCTTC.

This clone occurred once. The chain links TRBV5-4 to TRBJ2-1, with 9 positions matching TRBD2. Germline V gene sequence: CDR1 SGHNT, CDR2 YYREEE (reference sequence). The V and J ends lost 2 bases and 8 bases, in that order; junction bases with no gene match: 11. The CDR3 totals 16 residues. The CDR3 spells CASSLTGTSRQDEQFF. In nucleotides, the CDR3 is TGTGCCAGCAGCTTAACCGGGACTAGCCGTCAGGATGAGCAGTTCTTC.